This T cell receptor (beta chain) was sequenced during a study of cytomegalovirus exposure and HLA in healthy donors. CDR1 is SGHTA and CDR2 is FQGTGA in the germline V gene. Trimming pared 2 bases from V and 9 bases from J, leaving 11 bases between. The length of the CDR3 is 13 residues. As concerns this clone: Its specificity is unknown.

General study points: A previous analysis found most TCR beta V segments productive roughly 90% or roughly 30% of the time. The HLA-A and HLA-B alleles of most subjects were reportedly predicted accurately from TCR beta sequences.

Researchers ran the PCR with 60 Vbeta and 13 Jbeta primers. Sequencing used immunoSEQ multiplex PCR; TCRdb keeps in-frame clones, though not all of them. The table lists approximately 100,000 clones, around 81% of them singletons. The V gene is TRBV7-3, the J gene TRBJ2-1; TRBD1 is a possible D gene (5 bases). The source material was PBMCs. This clonotype was sampled from a woman aged 25-40 years in good health and CMV-seronegative. Written as DNA, the CDR3 is TGTGCCAGCAGCTTAGGGGTCCAGGGTGAGCAGTTCTTC. Translated: CASSLGVQGEQFF.